These 13 T cell receptor beta chains came from one sample sequenced in a study of tissue T cells after allogeneic stem cell transplantation. Measured with immunoSEQ multiplex PCR; TCRdb has only the in-frame clones, and not every one. The sample has over 25,000 clones, over 75% seen once. Sequencing was performed on blood, taken before transplantation. Receptors were obtained from a woman aged 18 to 55 who later had graft-versus-host disease after an allogeneic stem cell transplant.

J is TRBJ2-1 and V is TRBV7-2, with D maybe TRBD2 (6 bases). Trimming pared 4 bases from V and 7 bases from J, leaving 29 bases between. There are 19 residues in the CDR3. Per germline, CDR1 SGHTA and CDR2 FQGNSA. CDR3 in DNA: TGTGCCAGCAGCTCTAGATCTCGGATGCGGGGAGCCGGTAGGAATGAGCAGTTCTTC. This codes for CASSSRSRMRGAGRNEQFF. The full variable domain, completed using reference TRBV7-2 and TRBJ2-1, is GAGVSQSPSNKVTEKGKDVELRCDPISGHTALYWYRQSLGQGLEFLIYFQGNSAPDKSGLPSDRFSAERTGGSVSTLTIQRTQQEDSAVYLCASSSRSRMRGAGRNEQFFGPGTRLTVL.

The J gene is TRBJ2-1, the V gene TRBV3-1 (or the pseudogene TRBV3-2); D might be TRBD1 (6 bases). Germline values: CDR1 LGHDT, CDR2 YNNKEL (reference sequence). This CDR3 has 18 residues. Trimming took 1 base from V and 4 from J, leaving 20 bases between them. CDR3 bases: TGTGCCAGCAGCCAAGCACAGGGATACGAATTCAGGTACAATGAGCAGTTCTTC. Translation: CASSQAQGYEFRYNEQFF.

This clone has a handful of counts. The chain has TRBV6-5 and TRBJ1-1; no firm D call. CDR3 length: 15 amino acids. CDR1 MNHEY and CDR2 SVGAGI come from the germline V gene. Trimming stripped 0 bases from V and 1 base from J, with 9 bases between. This CDR3 is CASSYSLPKNTEAFF. CDR3 sequence (DNA): TGTGCCAGCAGTTACTCGTTACCCAAGAACACTGAAGCTTTCTTT.

The CDR3 nucleotides read TGTGCCAGCAGCGGGGGGGCCTCCTACAATGAGCAGTTCTTC. It is translated as CASSGGASYNEQFF. This chain connects TRBV6-6 to TRBJ2-1, with 8 bases identical to TRBD2. CDR1 and CDR2 from the germline V gene are MNHNY and SVGAGI (reference sequence). Trimming at V came to 6 bases and at J to 0 bases, leaving 1 base not matched to a gene. The CDR3 has 14 amino acids.

This sequence joins TRBV5-1 and TRBJ2-5; 7 nucleotides line up with TRBD2. The V gene end was trimmed by 4 bases and the J gene end by 5 bases; junction bases not matched to a gene: 5. Germline CDR1 reads SGHRS; CDR2 reads YFSETQ. CDR3 length equals 13 residues. CDR3 coding DNA: TGCGCCAGCAGCGCGAGCGGGGACGAGACCCAGTACTTC. It encodes CASSASGDETQYF.

The rearrangement links TRBV7-9 to TRBJ1-4, with D possibly TRBD1 on 6 matching bases. Trimming pared 5 bases from V and 8 bases from J, leaving 15 bases between. The CDR3 consists of 14 residues. CDR1 is SEHNR and CDR2 is FQNEAQ in the germline V gene (reference sequence). The CDR3 here is CASSDNPQGEKLFF. CDR3 bases: TGTGCCAGCAGCGATAATCCTCAGGGGGAAAAACTGTTTTTT.

The rearrangement uses TRBV4-3 and TRBJ2-3; tentative D call: TRBD1 (6 bases). The ends were cut back, 5 bases at V and 3 bases at J, with 27 bases in the middle. Germline-derived CDR1 and CDR2 are LGHNA and YSLEER. This CDR3 has 19 amino acids. Here the CDR3 DNA reads TGCGCCAGCAGCGTCACCGTCTTTCAGGGGCGAGGGAGTACAGATACGCAGTATTTT. Translation: CASSVTVFQGRGSTDTQYF.

The rearrangement uses TRBV6-6 and TRBJ2-7; D gene uncertain. This CDR3 comprises 11 residues. Germline CDR1 and CDR2: MNHNY and SVGAGI (reference sequence). V was pared by 6 bases and J by 3 bases, with 6 bases between. The CDR3 DNA is TGTGCCAGCAGACAGAACTACGAGCAGTACTTC. Its translation is CASRQNYEQYF.

With respect to this clone: One end of the junction fails to match germline, which may point to a read error. This sample includes further DNA sequences coding for the same CDR3. The V call is TRBV15, the J call TRBJ1-2; D is ambiguous. Per the germline V gene, CDR1 is LNHNV and CDR2 is YYDKDF (reference sequence). There are 14 residues in the CDR3. The CDR3 DNA reads TGTGCCACCAGCATTGGGTACACTAACTATGGCTACACCTTT. Translation gives CATSIGYTNYGYTF.

CDR3 sequence: CASSLSLGSGANVLTF. CDR3 bases: TGTGCCAGCAGCTTATCGTTAGGCTCTGGGGCCAACGTCCTGACTTTC. This chain uses TRBV7-2 with TRBJ2-6; no definite D call. V dropped 2 bases and J dropped 0 bases, with 8 bases sitting between them. Per the germline V gene, CDR1 is SGHTA and CDR2 is FQGNSA. This CDR3 has 16 residues.

The CDR3 DNA sequence: TGCGCCAGCAGCTTGGGGGGGACAGACGATTCACCCCTCCACTTT. It is translated as CASSLGGTDDSPLHF. The rearrangement joins TRBV5-1 to TRBJ1-6, with 7 positions matching TRBD1. In germline, CDR1 is SGHRS, CDR2 YFSETQ. The trim removed 0 bases at V and 8 bases at J, leaving 5 bases unmatched. This CDR3 region has 15 residues.

The chain combines TRBV11-1 with TRBJ1-1; the D is unclear. CDR3 length: 14 residues. V lost 4 bases and J lost 3, with 12 bases in between. CDR1 SGHAT and CDR2 FQDESV come from the germline V gene (reference sequence). CDR3 region: CASSSRWRDTEAFF. For the CDR3, the DNA is TGTGCCAGCAGCTCAAGGTGGCGGGACACTGAAGCTTTCTTT.

The chain has TRBV6-4 and TRBJ2-2, with TRBD2 matching over 13 bases. The length of the CDR3 is 15 residues. The germline gives CDR1 MRHNA, CDR2 SNTAGT. V trimming: 7 bases; J trimming: 5 bases; junction bases outside the gene matches: 4. The CDR3 here is CASTGTSGTTGELFF. The DNA of the CDR3 is TGTGCCAGCACCGGGACTAGCGGGACAACCGGGGAGCTGTTTTTT.